These 19 T cell receptor beta chains share one sample of origin, sequenced in a study of shared clonotypes between healthy human individuals. TCRdb's copy holds only in-frame clones and misses some; the assay was immunoSEQ multiplex PCR. The data contain 2.3 million or so clones, over 90% of them seen just once; the ten biggest clones take up 0.35% to 0.5%. Sequencing was done on a sample of naive CD4+ T cells from PBMCs. Specified subset: CD45RA+ positively selected. Source of these receptors: a young man in good health. Some clones in this sample may be carry-over from other donors' samples.

This rearrangement joins TRBV2 to TRBJ2-7; 10 nucleotides line up with TRBD2. From germline, CDR1 is SNHLY and CDR2 FYNNEI. Trimming took 8 bases from V and 4 from J; bases not matched to a gene: 14. The CDR3 spans 16 residues. This CDR3 reads CASCPTRTSGSYEQYF. DNA of the CDR3: TGTGCCAGCTGCCCGACCCGGACTAGCGGTTCTTACGAGCAGTACTTC.

The chain links TRBV29-1 to TRBJ1-1; TRBD1 matches 9 bases. With 3 bases clipped from V and 6 bases from J, the junction kept 5 bases outside the gene matches. This CDR3 comprises 13 residues. CDR1 is SQVTM and CDR2 is ANQGSEA in the germline V gene. The CDR3 region is CSVERTGEPEAFF. The CDR3 DNA reads as TGCAGCGTTGAGAGGACAGGGGAGCCTGAAGCTTTCTTT.

This sequence joins TRBV10-3 and TRBJ2-7, with D perhaps matching TRBD1 (6 bases). CDR1 and CDR2 (germline): ENHRY, SYGVKD. V dropped 2 bases and J dropped 6 bases, with 17 bases sitting between them. CDR3 length: 15 amino acids. CDR3: CAISEMFTGKGEQYF. Here the CDR3 DNA reads TGTGCCATCAGTGAGATGTTTACAGGGAAGGGCGAGCAGTACTTC.

Here the CDR3 reads CASRDTTYGYTF. CDR3 coding DNA: TGTGCCAGCAGGGATACGACCTATGGCTACACCTTC. The rearrangement links TRBV28 to TRBJ1-2; D call uncertain. CDR1 and CDR2 from the germline V gene are MDHEN and SYDVKM. V was clipped by 6 bases and J by 4 bases, with 9 bases between them. CDR3 length equals 12 residues.

The chain recombines TRBV28 with TRBJ2-5; 10 nucleotides align to TRBD2. The CDR3 has 15 amino acids. The ends lost 4 bases at V and 1 base at J; junction bases unmatched: 3. Germline V gives CDR1 MDHEN, CDR2 SYDVKM. The CDR3 DNA follows: TGTGCCAGCAGTTCGCTAGCGGGAGCCCAAGAGACCCAGTACTTC. Its translation: CASSSLAGAQETQYF. Combining the CDR3 with reference TRBV28 and TRBJ2-5 gives the whole variable domain DVKVTQSSRYLVKRTGEKVFLECVQDMDHENMFWYRQDPGLGLRLIYFSYDVKMKEKGDIPEGYSVSREKKERFSLILESASTNQTSMYLCASSSLAGAQETQYFGPGTRLLVL.

V and J are TRBV5-1 and TRBJ2-1; D unresolved. The germline V gene encodes CDR1 SGHRS and CDR2 YFSETQ. V was cut by 3 bases and J by 9 bases, with 13 bases left in between. The CDR3 spans 13 residues. CDR3 residues: CASSSGPGGEQFF. CDR3 DNA sequence: TGCGCCAGCAGCTCCGGACCCGGTGGTGAGCAGTTCTTC.

The chain combines TRBV9 with TRBJ1-1, with 8 bases that match TRBD1. The germline CDR1 and CDR2 sequences are SGDLS and YYNGEE. The CDR3 runs 14 residues. V shed 2 bases, J shed 3 bases, and the junction held 3 bases outside the gene matches. CDR3: CASSVTGGDTEAFF. In DNA, the CDR3 is TGTGCCAGCAGCGTTACAGGGGGGGACACTGAAGCTTTCTTT.

The CDR3 here is CASSPLPIGVIYNEQFF. DNA for the CDR3: TGTGCCAGCTCACCCTTACCGATTGGCGTAATCTACAATGAGCAGTTCTTC. This chain connects TRBV18 to TRBJ2-1; D call uncertain. Deletions cut 3 bases from V and 3 bases from J, with 18 bases between. Looked up from germline, CDR1 is KGHSH and CDR2 is LQKENI. The CDR3 length is 17 residues.

The rearrangement uses TRBV27 and TRBJ1-1; D is undetermined. The CDR3 is 13 amino acids. Germline V gene data show CDR1 as MNHEY and CDR2 as SMNVEV (reference sequence). V lost 5 bases, J lost 1 base, and 8 bases lay in between. Here the CDR3 reads CASSRRENTEAFF. CDR3 coding DNA: TGTGCCAGCAGTCGGAGGGAGAACACTGAAGCTTTCTTT.

A remark on this clone: An end of the junction differs from the germline gene, which may be a read error. This rearrangement joins TRBV28 to TRBJ2-7; D possibly matches TRBD1 or TRBD2 (5 bases each). CDR1 and CDR2 from the germline V gene are MDHEN and SYDVKM. CDR3 length equals 14 residues. The DNA of the CDR3 is TGTGCCAGCAGTTTGGGGACCCCTACCCGCGAGCAGTACTTT. It is translated as CASSLGTPTREQYF.

The rearrangement links TRBV29-1 to TRBJ2-2, with D possibly being TRBD1 or TRBD2 (7 bases each). Germline loops: CDR1 SQVTM, CDR2 ANQGSEA. This CDR3 spans 17 amino acids. V was trimmed by 7 bases and J by 2 bases, leaving 23 bases between them. The CDR3 DNA reads as TGCAGCGCCGGGGGAGGGGGCCGGCCTCCAAACACCGGGGAGCTGTTTTTT. Its translation is CSAGGGGRPPNTGELFF.

The genes are TRBV7-2 and TRBJ2-7, with TRBD2 matching 8 bases. CDR3 size: 17 residues. Germline-derived CDR1 and CDR2 are SGHTA and FQGNSA. V was clipped by 8 bases and J by 3 bases; unmatched bases: 18. CDR3 DNA sequence: TGTGCCAGCGCAGTTCAGGGTGGGCGGCTAGCGGGCTACGAGCAGTACTTC. Residues: CASAVQGGRLAGYEQYF. The full variable domain, with the rest looked up from reference TRBV7-2 and TRBJ2-7, is GAGVSQSPSNKVTEKGKDVELRCDPISGHTALYWYRQSLGQGLEFLIYFQGNSAPDKSGLPSDRFSAERTGGSVSTLTIQRTQQEDSAVYLCASAVQGGRLAGYEQYFGPGTRLTVT.

The V and J genes are TRBV28 and TRBJ2-7, with TRBD1 matching 7 bases. This CDR3 is 15 amino acids long. V shed 5 bases, J shed 3 bases, and the junction held 10 bases outside the gene matches. The germline V gene encodes CDR1 MDHEN and CDR2 SYDVKM. In DNA form, the CDR3 reads TGTGCCAGCAGTGGCTCGGGACAGAACTTCTACGAGCAGTACTTC. Translation: CASSGSGQNFYEQYF.

The CDR3 bases are TGTGCCAGCAGCCAAGATCTGGGGACAGGGTTCGCCTCCACCTTC. Translated, it gives CASSQDLGTGFASTF. The rearrangement joins TRBV14 to TRBJ1-2; 9 bases match TRBD1. J gave up 13 bases and V 0 bases, and 12 bases lay outside the gene matches. This CDR3 is built from 15 residues. CDR1 is SGHDN, CDR2 FVKESK, per germline.

J is TRBJ2-2 and V is TRBV5-1; a possible D gene is TRBD1 (6 bases). CDR1 SGHRS and CDR2 YFSETQ come from the germline V gene. This CDR3 comprises 14 residues. V lost 7 bases and J 0 bases, leaving 10 bases between the germline ends. CDR3 coding DNA: TGCGCCAGCCAGGACAGTCCGAACACCGGGGAGCTGTTTTTT. This codes for CASQDSPNTGELFF.

The V call is TRBV11-3, the J call TRBJ2-7, with 8 bases lining up with TRBD2. In germline, CDR1 is SGHNT, CDR2 YENEEA. This CDR3 is built from 14 residues. The V segment lost 1 base and the J segment 2 bases; nucleotides outside the gene matches: 1. The CDR3 loop is CASSLAGGPYEQYF. CDR3 DNA sequence: TGTGCCAGCAGCTTAGCGGGAGGGCCCTACGAGCAGTACTTC.

The chain carries TRBV5-4 and TRBJ1-5; TRBD1 is a possible D gene (6 bases). With 0 bases removed from V and 6 bases from J, the gap between germline ends came to 13 bases. The CDR3 has 15 residues. The V gene's germline CDR1 is SGHNT and CDR2 YYREEE (reference sequence). CDR3 loop: CASSLGAGEGQPQHF. The CDR3 nucleotides read TGTGCCAGCAGCTTGGGGGCAGGGGAGGGTCAGCCCCAGCATTTT. The full variable domain, with the rest looked up from reference TRBV5-4 and TRBJ1-5, is ETGVTQSPTHLIKTRGQQVTLRCSSQSGHNTVSWYQQALGQGPQFIFQYYREEENGRGNFPPRFSGLQFPNYSSELNVNALELDDSALYLCASSLGAGEGQPQHFGDGTRLSIL.

This chain links TRBV13 with TRBJ2-1; D is unresolved. The germline V gene has CDR1 PRHDT and CDR2 FYEKMQ (reference sequence). CDR3 length: 14 amino acids. Trimming stripped 5 bases from V and 4 bases from J, with 12 bases between. CDR3 region: CASSPPWEYNEQFF. Here the CDR3 DNA reads TGTGCCAGCAGCCCCCCCTGGGAATACAATGAGCAGTTCTTC.

This chain links TRBV6-6 with TRBJ2-2; D is unclear. CDR3 length: 15 amino acids. V lost 9 bases to trimming and J lost 4 bases, with 18 bases between them. Germline V gene lookup returns CDR1 MNHNY and CDR2 SVGAGI (reference sequence). The CDR3 reads CARDRAADLTGELFF. The CDR3 bases are TGTGCCAGGGATAGGGCGGCAGACCTCACCGGGGAGCTGTTTTTT.